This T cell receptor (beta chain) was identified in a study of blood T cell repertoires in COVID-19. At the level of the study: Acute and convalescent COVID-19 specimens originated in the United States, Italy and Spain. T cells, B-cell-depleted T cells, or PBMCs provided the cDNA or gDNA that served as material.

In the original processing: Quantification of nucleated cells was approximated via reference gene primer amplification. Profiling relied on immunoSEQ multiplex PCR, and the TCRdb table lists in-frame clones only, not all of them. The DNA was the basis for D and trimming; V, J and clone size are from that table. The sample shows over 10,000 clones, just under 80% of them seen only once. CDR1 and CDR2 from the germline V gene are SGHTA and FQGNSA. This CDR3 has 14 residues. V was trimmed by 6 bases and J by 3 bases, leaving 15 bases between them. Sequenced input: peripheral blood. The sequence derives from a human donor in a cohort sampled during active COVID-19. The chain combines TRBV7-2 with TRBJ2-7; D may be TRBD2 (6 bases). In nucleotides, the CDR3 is TGTGCCAGCAGGCGGGGCGGAGCAAGCTACGAGCAGTACTTC. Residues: CASRRGGASYEQYF. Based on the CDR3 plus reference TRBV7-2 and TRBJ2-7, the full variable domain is GAGVSQSPSNKVTEKGKDVELRCDPISGHTALYWYRQSLGQGLEFLIYFQGNSAPDKSGLPSDRFSAERTGGSVSTLTIQRTQQEDSAVYLCASRRGGASYEQYFGPGTRLTVT.